The 29 T cell receptor beta chains presented below share a single source sample, sequenced in a study of CD8+CD57+ T cells in acquired aplastic anemia. Genomic DNA templated the TCR beta VDJ and CDR3 profiling. In TCRdb, the reads were re-called with MiXCR into one record per CDR3 protein. This sample carries 150,000 to 200,000 distinct CDR3 sequences, just under 65% of them seen once, and the ten largest clones take about 48%. Sequenced input: sorted CD4+, CD8+, or CD8+CD57+ T cells (not recorded which) from PBMCs. The receptors stem from a human donor in good health.

This chain links TRBV4-1 with TRBJ2-1; no clear D. Trimming removed 4 bases at V and 7 bases at J, with 14 bases between. Germline V CDR1 and CDR2: MGHRA, YSYEKL. The CDR3 runs to 14 residues. The chain's CDR3 is CASSPPPGGNEQFF. CDR3 coding DNA: TGCGCCAGCAGCCCCCCCCCAGGCGGTAATGAGCAGTTCTTC.

The chain has TRBV24-1 and TRBJ2-3; D possibly corresponds to TRBD1 (6 bases). The CDR3 has 15 residues. The germline V gene has CDR1 KGHDR and CDR2 SFDVKD. V dropped 3 bases and J dropped 2 bases, with 11 bases sitting between them. Here the CDR3 DNA reads TGTGCCACCAGTGATCTACAGGGTATCACAGATACGCAGTATTTT. Protein sequence: CATSDLQGITDTQYF.

This chain joins TRBV2 and TRBJ2-7; 13 bases agree with TRBD2. Trimming removed 8 bases from V and 7 bases from J; junction bases left unmatched: 11. Germline V gene data show CDR1 as SNHLY and CDR2 as FYNNEI. This CDR3 spans 15 amino acids. DNA for the CDR3: TGTGCCAGCCGGTGGACTAGCGGGAGACCTCGGGAGCAGTACTTC. Protein sequence: CASRWTSGRPREQYF.

The chain uses TRBV2 and TRBJ1-3, with a tentative D call TRBD1 (6 bases). CDR3 size: 16 residues. Germline CDR1 SNHLY, CDR2 FYNNEI. V shed 2 bases and J shed 8 bases, with 19 bases lying between them. The CDR3 loop is CASSELRDRSGDTIYF. The DNA for the CDR3 is TGTGCCAGCAGTGAATTAAGAGACAGGAGTGGGGACACCATATATTTT.

The CDR3 bases are TGTGCCACCGGGAACAGGGTCACCGGGGAGCTGTTTTTT. This codes for CATGNRVTGELFF. The chain recombines TRBV15 with TRBJ2-2, with D perhaps matching TRBD1 (6 bases). The V end was cut by 8 bases, the J end by 4 bases, with 11 bases between. CDR3 length equals 13 residues. CDR1 is LNHNV and CDR2 is YYDKDF in the germline V gene (reference sequence).

The chain couples TRBV7-2 to TRBJ1-4; maybe TRBD1 (5 bases). Per the germline V gene, CDR1 is SGHTA and CDR2 is FQGNSA. Trimming pared 1 base from V and 5 bases from J, leaving 17 bases between. The CDR3 is 17 residues long. CDR3 amino acids: CASSLDSREGYNEKLFF. Written as DNA, the CDR3 is TGTGCCAGCAGCTTAGATTCGAGGGAGGGGTACAATGAAAAACTGTTTTTT.

This CDR3 is CASSGQTGEQYF. CDR3 DNA: TGTGCCAGCAGTGGACAGACGGGAGAGCAGTACTTC. The chain is built from TRBV2 and TRBJ2-7, with D perhaps matching TRBD1 or TRBD2 (5 bases each). Germline CDR1 SNHLY, CDR2 FYNNEI. There are 12 residues in the CDR3. With 4 bases removed from V and 7 bases from J, the gap between germline ends came to 11 bases.

The V and J genes are TRBV20-1 and TRBJ1-2; D perhaps matches TRBD1 (6 bases). This CDR3 has 14 amino acids. Germline V gives CDR1 DFQATT, CDR2 SNEGSKA (reference sequence). V was cut by 0 bases and J by 4 bases, with 12 bases left in between. CDR3 loop: CSARDPRGGYGYTF. For the CDR3, the DNA is TGCAGTGCTAGAGATCCCAGGGGTGGCTATGGCTACACCTTC.

The CDR3, as DNA: TGTGCCAGCAGCTTAGCTAGTAGGTGGATCTACGAGCAGTACTTC. Its translation: CASSLASRWIYEQYF. The chain recombines TRBV7-9 with TRBJ2-7; D is unclear. Trimming took off 0 bases at V and 3 bases at J, with 12 bases between the two ends. The CDR3 contains 15 residues. The germline CDR1 and CDR2 sequences are SEHNR and FQNEAQ (reference sequence). The full variable domain, completed using reference TRBV7-9 and TRBJ2-7, is DTGVSQNPRHKITKRGQNVTFRCDPISEHNRLYWYRQTLGQGPEFLTYFQNEAQLEKSRLLSDRFSAERPKGSFSTLEIQRTEQGDSAMYLCASSLASRWIYEQYFGPGTRLTVT.

V gene TRBV2 combines with J gene TRBJ2-7; the D gene could be TRBD1 or TRBD2 (5 bases each). The J call may be in error: the DNA end matches TRBJ2-1 better. The length of the CDR3 is 16 residues. The V gene's germline CDR1 is SNHLY and CDR2 FYNNEI. The CDR3 DNA follows: TGTGCCAGCAGTGTGAAGGGACGTAGGGCCTACAATGAGCAGTTCTTC. Translating it yields CASSVKGRRAYNEQFF.

The chain employs TRBV20-1 and TRBJ1-6, with D perhaps TRBD1 (6 bases). Germline CDR1 reads DFQATT; CDR2 reads SNEGSKA (reference sequence). The CDR3 extends over 11 amino acids. V gave up 5 bases and J gave up 15 bases, with 14 bases separating them. The CDR3 DNA reads TGCAGTGCTCCACAGGGTGTAAGCCTCCACTTT. Translated, it gives CSAPQGVSLHF.

V gene TRBV15 combines with J gene TRBJ2-5; D may be TRBD2 (5 bases). Trimming removed 3 bases at V and 3 bases at J, with 8 bases between. Germline assignment: CDR1 LNHNV and CDR2 YYDKDF (reference sequence). This CDR3 comprises 13 residues. This chain's CDR3 is CATSRDGEETQYF. Written as DNA, the CDR3 is TGTGCCACCAGCAGGGACGGGGAAGAGACCCAGTACTTC.

The chain is built from TRBV7-2 and TRBJ2-1; D gene ambiguous. The CDR3 covers 16 residues. Germline assignment: CDR1 SGHTA and CDR2 FQGNSA. V dropped 5 bases and J dropped 2 bases, with 16 bases sitting between them. CDR3 sequence: CASSAQATVPYNEQFF. The CDR3 DNA reads TGTGCCAGCAGCGCCCAAGCCACAGTTCCCTACAATGAGCAGTTCTTC.

This chain joins TRBV7-9 and TRBJ2-7, with D possibly TRBD2 on 5 matching bases. Germline V gene lookup returns CDR1 SEHNR and CDR2 FQNEAQ (reference sequence). V gave up 0 bases and J gave up 12 bases, with 15 bases separating them. The CDR3 covers 13 residues. The DNA of the CDR3 is TGTGCCAGCAGCTTAGCTCTCGACGAGGGTTCGTACTTC. Translated: CASSLALDEGSYF.

This clonotype was found many times. V usage is TRBV6-2 or TRBV6-3 and J usage is TRBJ2-6; D ambiguous. The V end was cut by 0 bases, the J end by 0 bases, with 3 bases between. CDR3 length: 15 amino acids. CDR1 and CDR2 from the germline V gene are MNHEY and SVGEGT. The CDR3 here is CASSYSLSGANVLTF. The CDR3 DNA is TGTGCCAGCAGTTACTCCCTCTCTGGGGCCAACGTCCTGACTTTC.

This clonotype was detected many times. This rearrangement joins TRBV6-6 to TRBJ2-7; 7 bases agree with TRBD1. The germline CDR1 and CDR2 sequences are MNHNY and SVGAGI (reference sequence). The CDR3 runs to 12 residues. Losses at the gene ends were 11 bases for V and 2 bases for J; bases not matched to a gene: 6. CDR3 DNA sequence: TGTGCCTGTGGGACAGATGCCTACGAGCAGTACTTC. Translation gives CACGTDAYEQYF.

This clonotype has at least ten counts. The chain couples TRBV7-9 to TRBJ2-5; D is uncertain. Trimming left V 1 base short and J 3 bases short, with 15 bases between. The germline V gene has CDR1 SEHNR and CDR2 FQNEAQ (reference sequence). The CDR3 has 16 residues. CDR3 residues: CASSLGSSDKEETQYF. For the CDR3, the DNA is TGTGCCAGCAGCTTAGGGAGCAGCGACAAAGAAGAGACCCAGTACTTC.

V and J are TRBV12-3 or TRBV12-4 and TRBJ2-6; the D gene is possibly TRBD2 (6 bases). This CDR3 comprises 12 residues. V lost 5 bases to trimming and J lost 8 bases, with 7 bases between them. CDR3: CASSGGTNVLTF. The CDR3, as DNA: TGTGCCAGCAGTGGAGGGACCAACGTCCTGACTTTC.

This clonotype was observed a single time. The V call is TRBV15, the J call TRBJ2-1; D may be TRBD1 or TRBD2 (5 bases each). The length of the CDR3 is 15 residues. The V gene's germline CDR1 is LNHNV and CDR2 YYDKDF (reference sequence). Between the trimmed V and J ends, which lost 0 bases and 5 bases, there was a span of 11 bases. CDR3 residues: CATSRDGDPDNEQFF. CDR3 bases: TGTGCCACCAGCAGAGATGGGGACCCTGACAATGAGCAGTTCTTC.

The chain carries TRBV28 and TRBJ2-1; unclear D gene. The CDR3 is made up of 12 amino acids. The V end was cut by 1 base, the J end by 7 bases, with 5 bases between. Germline-derived CDR1 and CDR2 are MDHEN and SYDVKM. In DNA, the CDR3 is TGTGCCAGCAGTTTATATATAAATGAGCAGTTCTTC. Translating it yields CASSLYINEQFF.

V gene TRBV7-2 combines with J gene TRBJ2-5; unclear D gene. This CDR3 region has 14 residues. Germline V CDR1 and CDR2: SGHTA, FQGNSA. V lost 5 bases to trimming and J lost 0 bases, with 10 bases between them. This CDR3 is CASSPTVYQETQYF. The CDR3 region has the DNA TGTGCCAGCAGCCCAACAGTGTACCAAGAGACCCAGTACTTC. The whole variable domain, filled in from reference TRBV7-2 and TRBJ2-5, reads GAGVSQSPSNKVTEKGKDVELRCDPISGHTALYWYRQSLGQGLEFLIYFQGNSAPDKSGLPSDRFSAERTGGSVSTLTIQRTQQEDSAVYLCASSPTVYQETQYFGPGTRLLVL.

This clonotype was seen a few times. V gene TRBV20-1 combines with J gene TRBJ2-1; D is unresolved. Germline-derived CDR1 and CDR2 are DFQATT and SNEGSKA (reference sequence). V dropped 0 bases and J dropped 13 bases, with 13 bases sitting between them. This CDR3 has 12 residues. The CDR3: CSAREATEAQFF. The CDR3 DNA is TGCAGTGCTAGAGAGGCTACAGAGGCTCAGTTCTTC.

This rearrangement joins TRBV10-3 to TRBJ1-1; 8 nucleotides agree with TRBD1. Germline-derived CDR1 and CDR2 are ENHRY and SYGVKD. The CDR3 length is 13 residues. Trimming cost V 10 bases and J 1 base; bases outside gene matches: 5. The CDR3 spells CATQGQGNTEAFF. The CDR3, as DNA: TGTGCCACCCAAGGACAGGGGAACACTGAAGCTTTCTTT.

This clonotype was counted once. The chain has TRBV9 and TRBJ2-5, with D maybe TRBD2 (7 bases). CDR1 is SGDLS, CDR2 YYNGEE, per germline. Trimming removed 2 bases from V and 4 bases from J, with 15 bases in between. The CDR3 length is 15 residues. CDR3 in DNA: TGTGCCAGCAGCGTTCTACTGGGAGGGGGAGAGACCCAGTACTTC. Translated, it gives CASSVLLGGGETQYF.

The chain links TRBV10-2 to TRBJ1-2; the match to TRBD1 covers 7 bases. The V gene end was trimmed by 4 bases and the J gene end by 2 bases; junction bases not matched to a gene: 1. The CDR3 covers 13 residues. Germline lookup yields CDR1 WSHSY and CDR2 SAAADI. Written as DNA, the CDR3 is TGCGCCAGCAGTGTGACAGGGAACTATGGCTACACCTTC. Amino acid sequence: CASSVTGNYGYTF.

The chain carries TRBV19 and TRBJ2-7; a weak D match, TRBD1 (5 bases). This CDR3 has 16 amino acids. The V end lost 3 bases, the J end lost 0 bases, and 15 bases lay between the germline ends. Germline V lookup: CDR1 LNHDA, CDR2 SQIVND (reference sequence). The chain's CDR3 is CASSISARVSSYEQYF. In nucleotides, the CDR3 is TGTGCCAGTAGTATTTCTGCCAGGGTGAGCTCCTACGAGCAGTACTTC.

V usage is TRBV7-8 and J usage is TRBJ2-7, with D uncertain. The CDR3 length is 15 residues. Trimming pared 4 bases from V and 3 bases from J, leaving 16 bases between. Germline loops: CDR1 SGHVS, CDR2 FQNEAQ. The CDR3 sequence: CASSSGGHFLYEQYF. In DNA form, the CDR3 reads TGTGCCAGCAGCTCCGGTGGGCACTTTCTCTACGAGCAGTACTTC.

This clonotype showed up many times. The chain combines TRBV12-3 or TRBV12-4 with TRBJ2-3, with D possibly matching TRBD2 (7 bases). The CDR3 loop spans 15 amino acids. V lost 5 bases and J lost 2, with 14 bases in between. The CDR3 reads CASSRGDTNTDTQYF. In DNA form, the CDR3 reads TGTGCCAGCAGTCGGGGGGACACAAACACAGATACGCAGTATTTT.

J is TRBJ1-2 and V is TRBV15, with D maybe TRBD1 (5 bases). This CDR3 is built from 17 residues. V gave up 0 bases and J gave up 10 bases, with 24 bases separating them. The germline V gene has CDR1 LNHNV and CDR2 YYDKDF (reference sequence). The CDR3 coding sequence is TGTGCCACCAGCAGAGATCGGGGGACGGATTTTGGGGACGACTACACCTTC. Its translation: CATSRDRGTDFGDDYTF.